These 23 T cell receptor beta chains were sequenced from one sample in a study of blood T cell repertoires in COVID-19. The assay was immunoSEQ multiplex PCR, and TCRdb's table has in-frame clones only and misses some. Of 68,000 or so clones listed, 86% are singletons. The sequenced sample was peripheral blood. Every receptor here comes from a young man with acute or convalescent COVID-19.

The CDR3 sequence is CASSESGGNQPQHF. DNA for the CDR3: TGTGCCAGCAGTGAGTCAGGGGGGAATCAGCCCCAGCATTTT. The gene calls are TRBV6-1 and TRBJ1-5, with TRBD1 matching 7 bases. V lost 3 bases and J lost 4; bases outside the gene matches: 3. CDR1 is MNHNS, CDR2 SASEGT, per germline. The CDR3 is 14 residues long.

The chain employs TRBV19 and TRBJ1-6; the D is unclear. Germline V gene sequence: CDR1 LNHDA, CDR2 SQIVND (reference sequence). CDR3 size: 12 residues. V shed 7 bases and J shed 9 bases, with 10 bases lying between them. The CDR3 nucleotides are TGTGCCAGTAAAGAAATCGGTTCACCCCTCCACTTT. This gives the protein CASKEIGSPLHF. Complete variable domain (other parts from reference TRBV19 and TRBJ1-6): DGGITQSPKYLFRKEGQNVTLSCEQNLNHDAMYWYRQDPGQGLRLIYYSQIVNDFQKGDIAEGYSVSREKKESFPLTVTSAQKNPTAFYLCASKEIGSPLHFGNGTRLTVT.

The rearrangement uses TRBV11-1 and TRBJ2-7; 7 bases agree with TRBD2. V lost 5 bases, J lost 7 bases, and 14 bases stayed unmatched. The germline V gene has CDR1 SGHAT and CDR2 FQDESV (reference sequence). The CDR3 totals 15 residues. The CDR3 loop is CASSRREDGFREQYF. The CDR3 DNA reads as TGTGCCAGCAGCCGCCGGGAGGACGGGTTTAGGGAGCAGTACTTC.

The chain is built from TRBV6-5 and TRBJ1-3; possible D gene TRBD1, 6 bases. The CDR3 spans 14 residues. Germline CDR1 is MNHEY and CDR2 is SVGAGI. The V and J ends lost 10 bases and 2 bases respectively, with 15 bases between them. The CDR3 is CAIGTGSAGNTIYF. DNA of the CDR3: TGTGCCATAGGAACAGGGTCGGCTGGAAACACCATATATTTT.

The chain is built from TRBV6-2 or TRBV6-3 and TRBJ2-5, with 12 bases aligning to TRBD1. The CDR3 is 15 residues long. J was trimmed by 5 bases and V by 0 bases; bases with no gene match: 1. Looked up from germline, CDR1 is MNHEY and CDR2 is SVGEGT. CDR3 coding DNA: TGTGCCAGCAGTTACTCCGGGACAGGGGGCGAGACCCAGTACTTC. Translating gives CASSYSGTGGETQYF.

The chain uses TRBV27 and TRBJ2-7, with D hard to call. CDR3 length equals 13 residues. V was trimmed by 4 bases and J by 2 bases, leaving 9 bases between them. Germline V gives CDR1 MNHEY, CDR2 SMNVEV (reference sequence). CDR3 in amino acids: CASSYSFPYEQYF. The CDR3 DNA reads TGTGCCAGCAGTTATAGCTTTCCCTACGAGCAGTACTTC.

This chain connects TRBV6-5 to TRBJ1-1; 7 nucleotides align to TRBD1. The CDR3 runs to 13 residues. V was clipped by 8 bases and J by 5 bases; unmatched bases: 8. Per the germline V gene, CDR1 is MNHEY and CDR2 is SVGAGI. The CDR3 loop reads CASSWAGGTEAFF. The DNA of the CDR3 is TGTGCCAGCTCCTGGGCAGGGGGGACTGAAGCTTTCTTT.

A note on this clone: The same CDR3 can be traced to other DNA sequences in this sample. The rearrangement links TRBV4-1 to TRBJ2-1; tentative D call: TRBD2 (6 bases). The V gene lost 3 bases and the J gene lost 4 bases, with 7 bases spanning the gap. The CDR3 runs 13 residues. CDR1 is MGHRA, CDR2 YSYEKL, per germline. The CDR3 sequence is CASSQGLYNEQFF. CDR3 in DNA: TGCGCCAGCAGCCAGGGACTGTACAATGAGCAGTTCTTC.

The chain links TRBV19 to TRBJ1-5; 9 positions match TRBD1. The CDR3 length is 17 residues. The J segment lost 0 bases and the V segment lost 9 bases, leaving 12 bases of the junction unmatched. Germline V lookup: CDR1 LNHDA, CDR2 SQIVND (reference sequence). The CDR3 region is CASGPGQGTYSNQPQHF. In DNA form, the CDR3 reads TGTGCCAGCGGACCGGGACAGGGAACTTATAGCAATCAGCCCCAGCATTTT. Full variable domain (remainder filled in from reference TRBV19 and TRBJ1-5): DGGITQSPKYLFRKEGQNVTLSCEQNLNHDAMYWYRQDPGQGLRLIYYSQIVNDFQKGDIAEGYSVSREKKESFPLTVTSAQKNPTAFYLCASGPGQGTYSNQPQHFGDGTRLSIL.

This clone was observed a few times. This rearrangement joins TRBV5-1 to TRBJ2-1, with TRBD2 identical over 10 bases. V shed 4 bases and J 8 bases; nucleotides not matched to a gene: 15. This CDR3 is 17 amino acids long. The germline CDR1 and CDR2 sequences are SGHRS and YFSETQ. The CDR3 is CASSPLVAASGSYEQFF. In nucleotides, the CDR3 is TGCGCCAGCAGCCCCTTAGTCGCCGCTAGCGGGAGTTATGAGCAGTTCTTC.

The chain recombines TRBV5-1 with TRBJ1-1; 7 nucleotides align to TRBD1. Germline CDR1 reads SGHRS; CDR2 reads YFSETQ. J gave up 1 base and V 6 bases, and 6 bases lay outside the gene matches. CDR3 length: 14 residues. The CDR3 protein is CASTRQGPNTEAFF. The CDR3 nucleotides read TGCGCCAGCACCCGACAGGGCCCGAACACTGAAGCTTTCTTT.

The rearrangement joins TRBV5-4 to TRBJ2-5; D unresolved. The CDR3 loop spans 13 amino acids. Trimming removed 0 bases from V and 0 bases from J, with 3 bases in between. Germline loops: CDR1 SGHNT, CDR2 YYREEE (reference sequence). In nucleotides, the CDR3 is TGTGCCAGCAGCTTGGTAAACCAAGAGACCCAGTACTTC. It yields the protein CASSLVNQETQYF.

V and J are TRBV2 and TRBJ2-3, with 10 bases fitting TRBD2. This CDR3 spans 15 amino acids. V was pared by 4 bases and J by 5 bases, with 6 bases of the junction left unmatched. Germline lookup yields CDR1 SNHLY and CDR2 FYNNEI. The CDR3 bases are TGTGCCAGCAGTGGGACTAGCGGCAGGGTAGATACGCAGTATTTT. Its translation: CASSGTSGRVDTQYF. The whole variable domain, remainder taken from reference TRBV2 and TRBJ2-3, is EPEVTQTPSHQVTQMGQEVILRCVPISNHLYFYWYRQILGQKVEFLVSFYNNEISEKSEIFDDQFSVERPDGSNFTLKIRSTKLEDSAMYFCASSGTSGRVDTQYFGPGTRLTVL.

This sequence joins TRBV6-1 and TRBJ1-1; D gene unclear. V lost 1 base, J lost 5 bases, and 14 bases lay in between. The CDR3 runs to 15 residues. The germline V gene has CDR1 MNHNS and CDR2 SASEGT. This CDR3 reads CASSEVPDRRTEAFF. For the CDR3, the DNA is TGTGCCAGCAGTGAAGTTCCCGATAGGAGGACTGAAGCTTTCTTT.

This chain connects TRBV6-5 to TRBJ2-2, with a tentative D call TRBD1 (6 bases). Trimming stripped 0 bases from V and 5 bases from J, with 13 bases between. The CDR3 length is 16 residues. Germline V gene data show CDR1 as MNHEY and CDR2 as SVGAGI. This CDR3 reads CASSYSIQGLTGELFF. CDR3 DNA: TGTGCCAGCAGTTACTCGATACAGGGTTTGACCGGGGAGCTGTTTTTT.

CDR3 amino acids: CASSLSVRETQYF. In DNA form, the CDR3 reads TGTGCCAGCAGCTTATCGGTGAGGGAGACCCAGTACTTC. The V and J genes are TRBV11-2 and TRBJ2-5; D remains unclear. V shed 2 bases and J shed 5 bases, with 9 bases lying between them. The germline V gene encodes CDR1 SGHAT and CDR2 FQNNGV. The CDR3 has 13 residues.

The chain links TRBV14 to TRBJ2-3; TRBD1 might be the D (6 bases). Per the germline V gene, CDR1 is SGHDN and CDR2 is FVKESK. There are 13 residues in the CDR3. Trimming cost V 7 bases and J 11 bases, with 19 bases left between them. As DNA, the CDR3 is TGTGCCAGCAATTGGGGACACTTTACCCAGCAGTATTTT. Translating gives CASNWGHFTQQYF.

This chain joins TRBV7-2 and TRBJ2-7; unclear D gene. Germline V lookup: CDR1 SGHTA, CDR2 FQGNSA. Trimming cost V 3 bases and J 4 bases, with 10 bases left between them. The CDR3 runs to 13 residues. CDR3 bases: TGTGCCAGCAGCTTTTCCCCTCGGTACGAGCAGTACTTC. It is translated as CASSFSPRYEQYF.

This chain links TRBV24-1 with TRBJ1-5; D unclear. Germline assignment: CDR1 KGHDR and CDR2 SFDVKD. The CDR3 runs 15 residues. Trimming removed 3 bases from V and 3 bases from J, with 11 bases in between. For the CDR3, the DNA is TGTGCCACCAGTGATCCCGCACAGAACAATCAGCCCCAGCATTTT. Amino acid sequence: CATSDPAQNNQPQHF.

The table lists this clone with a count of one. V and J are TRBV5-8 and TRBJ2-6; possible D gene TRBD1, 6 bases. Germline assignment: CDR1 SGHTS and CDR2 YDEGEE. This CDR3 comprises 16 residues. Trimming cost V 4 bases and J 0 bases, with 11 bases left between them. Here the CDR3 DNA reads TGTGCCAGCAGCCACCCAGGGGCCTCTGGGGCCAACGTCCTGACTTTC. It is translated as CASSHPGASGANVLTF. The variable domain in full, completed from reference TRBV5-8 and TRBJ2-6, reads EAGVTQSPTHLIKTRGQQATLRCSPISGHTSVYWYQQALGLGLQFLLWYDEGEERNRGNFPPRFSGRQFPNYSSELNVNALELEDSALYLCASSHPGASGANVLTFGAGSRLTVL.

This rearrangement joins TRBV29-1 to TRBJ2-3; TRBD2 matches 10 bases. V shed 7 bases, J shed 4 bases, and the junction held 5 bases outside the gene matches. The CDR3 loop spans 13 amino acids. In germline, CDR1 is SQVTM, CDR2 ANQGSEA. CDR3 sequence reads: CSAAGGAADTQYF. For the CDR3, the DNA is TGCAGCGCAGCGGGAGGGGCGGCAGATACGCAGTATTTT.

The V call is TRBV28, the J call TRBJ1-1; 8 bases are a match to TRBD1. Germline lookup yields CDR1 MDHEN and CDR2 SYDVKM. CDR3 length: 14 amino acids. J was trimmed by 2 bases and V by 5 bases; bases with no gene match: 4. The CDR3 loop is CASSKGQVNTEAFF. The CDR3 DNA sequence: TGTGCCAGCAGTAAGGGACAGGTCAACACTGAAGCTTTCTTT.

This chain connects TRBV7-2 to TRBJ2-2; 10 bases match TRBD2. Germline CDR1 reads SGHTA; CDR2 reads FQGNSA. The CDR3 length is 14 residues. V shed 0 bases and J 8 bases; nucleotides not matched to a gene: 0. The CDR3 reads CASSLALAGGELFF. For the CDR3, the DNA is TGTGCCAGCAGCTTAGCACTAGCGGGAGGGGAGCTGTTTTTT.